These T cell receptor beta chains were read from a single sample in a study of shared clonotypes between healthy human individuals. Libraries were prepared by immunoSEQ multiplex PCR; TCRdb keeps only in-frame clonotypes and omits some of them. The sample comprises 550,000 to 800,000 clones, 90% of which are singletons, and 34% rests with the top ten. Sequences were obtained from memory CD8+ T cells from PBMCs. Receptors originate from a man younger than 35 in good health. Some clones in this sample may be carry-over from other donors' samples. CDR3s include the opening cysteine and the closing phenylalanine or tryptophan. A D gene is named only where the DNA matches it firmly. Clone size is stated in some rows and not others, as once, few, many or a class when expanded.

>TRBV10-2|TRBD2|.|TRBJ2-1
TGCGCCAGCAGTGGCGGGGGGTGGTCCTACAATGAGCAGTTCTTC
CASSGGGWSYNEQFF
>TRBV18|.|.|TRBJ1-5
TGTGCCAGCTCCCTCCGACGGTATAGCAATCAGCCCCAGCATTTT
CASSLRRYSNQPQHF
>TRBV9|.|.|TRBJ2-1
TGTGCCAGCAGCGGCCTTAGAGTAGCGGTACCCCACCTAGAGGAGTCCTACAATGAGCAGTTCTTC
CASSGLRVAVPHLEESYNEQFF
>TRBV19|TRBD1|.|TRBJ1-1
TGTGCCAGTAGTGTCGACAGGGGGCATACTGAAGCTTTCTTT
CASSVDRGHTEAFF
>TRBV5-1|.|.|TRBJ2-7
TGCGCCAGCAGCGTCGGGCCGCCGTCCTACGAGCAGTACTTC
CASSVGPPSYEQYF
>TRBV4-3|.|.|TRBJ1-3
TGCGCCAGCAGCCCGGGAGTGAGGGGCCGAGGAAACACCATATATTTT
CASSPGVRGRGNTIYF
>TRBV11-2|.|.|TRBJ2-1
TGTGCCAGCAGCTTAGCCGGTAGGGAGCAGTTCTTC
CASSLAGREQFF
>TRBV28|.|.|TRBJ1-1
TGTGCCAGCAGTTCGGCGCAGGGCCCGAACACTGAAGCTTTCTTT
CASSSAQGPNTEAFF
>TRBV10-3|TRBD2|.|TRBJ2-7
TGTGCCATCAGTGTGGGGACTAGCGGCTCCTACGAGCAGTACTTC
CAISVGTSGSYEQYF
>TRBV7-2|TRBD1|.|TRBJ2-7
TGTGCCAGCAGCTTAACCGACAGGGGGAAATACGGTTTCTACGAGCAGTACTTC
CASSLTDRGKYGFYEQYF
>TRBV28|.|.|TRBJ1-2
TGTGCCAGCAGTGCGAGCGGGGCTAACTATGGCTACACCTTC
CASSASGANYGYTF
>TRBV30|TRBD2|.|TRBJ2-3
TGTGCCTCTCCGGGACTAGCGGGAGAGGGCACAGATACGCAGTATTTT
CASPGLAGEGTDTQYF
>TRBV27|.|.|TRBJ1-1
TGTGCCAGCAGTTTTATGGAGGGCACTGAAGCTTTCTTT
CASSFMEGTEAFF
>TRBV9|TRBD2|.|TRBJ2-7
TGTGCCAGCAGCCCCTGGGGCGGGAGGGCCTACGAGCAGTACTTC
CASSPWGGRAYEQYF
>TRBV5-3|TRBD1|.|TRBJ1-5
TGTGCCAGAAGCTTGCGGCAGGGGGTGAGCAATCAGCCCCAGCATTTT
CARSLRQGVSNQPQHF
>TRBV7-6|.|.|TRBJ1-1
TGTGCCAGCACCATATTAATTACAGGGACGGGGATGAACACTGAAGCTTTCTTT
CASTILITGTGMNTEAFF
>TRBV7-9|TRBD1|.|TRBJ2-7
TGTGCCAGCAGCGGCCCCGGGACAGGGAGGCACGAGCAGTACTTC
CASSGPGTGRHEQYF
>TRBV28|.|once|TRBJ2-7
TGTGCCAGCAGTCGCCCCGGGACCCACTACGAGCAGTACTTC
CASSRPGTHYEQYF
>TRBV7-9|.|.|TRBJ1-6
TGTGCCAGCAGCTTACTGAGGGGACTCTCCTATAATTCACCCCTCCACTTT
CASSLLRGLSYNSPLHF
>TRBV9|.|.|TRBJ2-5
TGTGCCAGCAGCGCCTCGGGACTTCAAGAGACCCAGTACTTC
CASSASGLQETQYF
>TRBV5-4|TRBD2|.|TRBJ2-4
TGTGCCAGCAGCCTGGGACTAGCCGGAGGGAACATTCAGTACTTC
CASSLGLAGGNIQYF
>TRBV27|.|.|TRBJ2-1
TGTGCCAGCAGTCACCCACCCGACTCAGAATACTACAATGAGCAGTTCTTC
CASSHPPDSEYYNEQFF
>TRBV7-9|.|.|TRBJ2-1
TGTGCCAGCAGCCCCAGTAGCCCAGCCTCCAGTGAGCAGTTCTTC
CASSPSSPASSEQFF
>TRBV28|.|.|TRBJ1-2
TGTGCCAGCAGTCTAACCGGGACTTTGGCTAACTATGGCTACACCTTC
CASSLTGTLANYGYTF
>TRBV7-9|TRBD1|.|TRBJ2-3
TGTGCCAGCAGCTCGCTCGGACAGGGTTGGGATACGCAGTATTTT
CASSSLGQGWDTQYF
>TRBV7-9|TRBD2|.|TRBJ2-1
TGTGCCAGCAGCTTTCGCAGGGCGGGAGGTTCCTACAATGAGCAGTTCTTC
CASSFRRAGGSYNEQFF
>TRBV15|.|many|TRBJ2-1
TGTGCCACTAAGGACAGCCGCTCCTACAATGAGCAGTTCTTC
CATKDSRSYNEQFF
>TRBV28|.|.|TRBJ2-7
TGTGCCAGCAGTTCACCCGGGGAGCAGTACTTC
CASSSPGEQYF
>TRBV5-1|.|.|TRBJ1-5
TGTGCCAGCAGCTGGACTCGGGGTATCAATCAGCCCCAGCATTTT
CASSWTRGINQPQHF
>TRBV7-9|TRBD2|.|TRBJ2-1
TGTGCCAGCAGCTTTAGACTAGCGGGAGACAATGAGCAGTTCTTC
CASSFRLAGDNEQFF
>TRBV12-5|TRBD2|.|TRBJ2-7
TGTGCTAGTGGTCGGGCTAGCGGAATGGTCGAGCAGTACTTC
CASGRASGMVEQYF
>TRBV5-8|.|.|TRBJ1-1
TGTGCCAGCAGCTTGACATACCGTGACACTGAAGCTTTCTTT
CASSLTYRDTEAFF
>TRBV9|TRBD2|.|TRBJ2-1
TGTGCCAGCAGCCTCGGACTAGCGGGAGGTACCTCCTACAATGAGCAGTTCTTC
CASSLGLAGGTSYNEQFF
>TRBV28|.|.|TRBJ1-2
TGTGCCAGCAGATTATGGGGCTATGGCTACACCTTC
CASRLWGYGYTF
>TRBV27|TRBD1|.|TRBJ1-1
TGTGCCAGCAGTACCTACAGGGGACGAGACACTGAAGCTTTCTTT
CASSTYRGRDTEAFF
>TRBV11-2|TRBD2|.|TRBJ2-3
TGTGCCGTCGAAAAGGTAGCGGGATCCACAGATACGCAGTATTTT
CAVEKVAGSTDTQYF
>TRBV5-6|.|.|TRBJ2-4
TGTGCCAGCAGCTTGGGGCAATCCGCAAACATTCAGTACTTC
CASSLGQSANIQYF
>TRBV6-1|TRBD2|.|TRBJ2-5
TGTGCCAGCAGTGAAGGACAGGTAGCGGGGGCGAGGGAGACCCAGTACTTC
CASSEGQVAGARETQYF
>TRBV10-3|TRBD2|once|TRBJ2-7
TGTGCCATCACTAGGGGACTAGCGGGGACCTACGAGCAGTACTTC
CAITRGLAGTYEQYF
>TRBV4-1|TRBD2|.|TRBJ2-7
TGCGCCAGCAGCTCCGGACTAGCATACGAGCAGTACTTC
CASSSGLAYEQYF
>TRBV9|.|few|TRBJ2-4
TGTGCCAGCAGCGCCGGAGGGGGCGGAAACATTCAGTACTTC
CASSAGGGGNIQYF
>TRBV29-1|TRBD1|.|TRBJ2-3
TGCAGCGGCCAGGGGGAGTATACGCAGTATTTT
CSGQGEYTQYF
>TRBV7-3|.|.|TRBJ1-1
TGTGCCAGCAGAGCTACATCGAACACTGAAGCTTTCTTT
CASRATSNTEAFF
>TRBV7-8|.|few|TRBJ1-1
TGTGCCAGCAGCTTAGCGCGTGGTCTTGAAGCTTTCTTT
CASSLARGLEAFF
>TRBV7-6|TRBD2|.|TRBJ2-7
TGTGCCAGCAGCCCAGGACTAGCGGGACCCTCCTACGAGCAGTACTTC
CASSPGLAGPSYEQYF
>TRBV5-1|.|.|TRBJ2-1
TGCGCCAGCAGTCGTGGAGGGGCGGGAATCTACAATGAGCAGTTCTTC
CASSRGGAGIYNEQFF
>TRBV7-2|.|.|TRBJ1-5
TGTGCCAGCAGCTTAGTCGGGGGGCGGGCGGTTCAGCCCCAGCATTTT
CASSLVGGRAVQPQHF
>TRBV6-4|.|.|TRBJ1-2
TGTGCCAGCAGTCCTACAGGGTTTAACTATGGCTACACCTTC
CASSPTGFNYGYTF
>TRBV5-1|.|.|TRBJ2-3
TGCGCCAGCAGCTTGGTAATGGGCGGGAGCACAGATACGCAGTATTTT
CASSLVMGGSTDTQYF
>TRBV4-1|.|.|TRBJ1-2
TGCGCCAGCAGGCCAAGTGGAACGAACTATGGCTACACCTTC
CASRPSGTNYGYTF
>TRBV30|TRBD2|.|TRBJ2-7
TGTGCCTGGAGGCTGACTAGCGGGGGGCTCTACGAGCAGTACTTC
CAWRLTSGGLYEQYF
>TRBV28|.|.|TRBJ1-5
TGTGCCAGCAGTTACCTCAGGAATTCTCCTCAGCCCCAGCATTTT
CASSYLRNSPQPQHF
>TRBV29-1|.|.|TRBJ1-1
TGCAGCGCTATTGGGGGAGGGGTAGCTTTCTTT
CSAIGGGVAFF
>TRBV29-1|.|.|TRBJ2-7
TGCAGCGGGAGGGAGTCCTACGAGCAGTACTTC
CSGRESYEQYF
>TRBV15|.|.|TRBJ1-4
TGTGCCACCAGCAGAGTGGGGCAGACAAATGAAAAACTGTTTTTT
CATSRVGQTNEKLFF
>TRBV6-5|.|.|TRBJ1-5
TGTGCCAGCAGTTCCATCATTCACAATCAGCCCCAGCATTTT
CASSSIIHNQPQHF
>TRBV7-9|TRBD2|.|TRBJ2-3
TGTGCCAGCAGCTTAGTTGCGGGAGGGATAGATACGCAGTATTTT
CASSLVAGGIDTQYF
>TRBV9|.|.|TRBJ2-1
TGTGCCAGCAGCGTAGGCGACTACTACAATGAGCAGTTCTTC
CASSVGDYYNEQFF